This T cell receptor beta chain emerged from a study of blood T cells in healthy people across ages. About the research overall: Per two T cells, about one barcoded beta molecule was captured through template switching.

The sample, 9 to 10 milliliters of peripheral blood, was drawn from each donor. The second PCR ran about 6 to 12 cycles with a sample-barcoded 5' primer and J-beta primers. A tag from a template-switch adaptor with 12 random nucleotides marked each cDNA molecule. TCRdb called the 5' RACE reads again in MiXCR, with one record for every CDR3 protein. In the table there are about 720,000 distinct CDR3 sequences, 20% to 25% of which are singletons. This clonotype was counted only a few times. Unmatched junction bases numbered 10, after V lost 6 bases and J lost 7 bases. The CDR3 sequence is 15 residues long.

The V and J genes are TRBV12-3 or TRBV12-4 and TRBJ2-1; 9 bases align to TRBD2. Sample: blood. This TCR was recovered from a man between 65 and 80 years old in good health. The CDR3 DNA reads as TGTGCCAGCAGCGAGAGCGGGGGGATCTTGAATGAGCAGTTCTTC. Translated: CASSESGGILNEQFF.